This is a list of T cell receptor beta chains from one sample in a study of blood T cell repertoires in COVID-19. The data were produced by immunoSEQ multiplex PCR, yet TCRdb's version contains in-frame clones alone and is incomplete. The table records fewer than 400,000 clones, roughly nine tenths of them present only once. The material sequenced was peripheral blood. The receptors here all came from a woman younger than 45 with COVID-19, enrolled during active disease. Both conserved end residues are part of each CDR3. The D gene is left open where the match is weak. The listing skips clone size in some rows; elsewhere it reads once, few, many or a size class.

j_gene: TRBJ2-3; v_gene: TRBV27; abundance: once; d_gene: .; CDR3nt: TGTGCCAGCAGCTTAAACGGGAACCTCCGCACAGATACGCAGTATTTT; CDR3aa: CASSLNGNLRTDTQYF
j_gene: TRBJ2-2; v_gene: TRBV18; abundance: once; d_gene: .; CDR3nt: TGTGCCAGCTCTAGGAGTTCAAACACCGGGGAGCTGTTTTTT; CDR3aa: CASSRSSNTGELFF
j_gene: TRBJ2-1; v_gene: TRBV18; abundance: .; d_gene: TRBD2; CDR3nt: TGTGCCAGCTCCCACGCTAGCGGGGGCCAATCCTACAATGAGCAGTTCTTC; CDR3aa: CASSHASGGQSYNEQFF
j_gene: TRBJ1-1; v_gene: TRBV7-9; abundance: .; d_gene: TRBD1; CDR3nt: TGTGCCAGCAGCCCCCCAACAGGGGGCACTGAAGCTTTCTTT; CDR3aa: CASSPPTGGTEAFF
j_gene: TRBJ2-5; v_gene: TRBV3-1/TRBV3-2; abundance: .; d_gene: .; CDR3nt: TGTGCCAGCAGCCAAAGCGCCAGGACCCAGTACTTC; CDR3aa: CASSQSARTQYF
j_gene: TRBJ2-6; v_gene: TRBV2; abundance: .; d_gene: .; CDR3nt: TGTGCCAGCAGTGAAAGAGAGAACAGCCTCATCTCTGGGGCCAACGTCCTGACTTTC; CDR3aa: CASSERENSLISGANVLTF
j_gene: TRBJ1-6; v_gene: TRBV3-1/TRBV3-2; abundance: .; d_gene: .; CDR3nt: TGTGCCAGCAGCCAGAACTCCCCGCGATCCCTCCACTTT; CDR3aa: CASSQNSPRSLHF
j_gene: TRBJ2-5; v_gene: TRBV6-5; abundance: .; d_gene: .; CDR3nt: TGTGCCAGCAGAGGGGTTTCGCAAGAGACCCAGTACTTC; CDR3aa: CASRGVSQETQYF
j_gene: TRBJ1-2; v_gene: TRBV28; abundance: .; d_gene: TRBD1; CDR3nt: TGTGCCAGCAGTTTATGGGACAGGGGAATATATGGCTACACCTTC; CDR3aa: CASSLWDRGIYGYTF
j_gene: TRBJ1-2; v_gene: TRBV7-8; abundance: .; d_gene: .; CDR3nt: TGTGCCAGCAGCTTTTCTGGGGGGAGTAACTATGGCTACACCTTC; CDR3aa: CASSFSGGSNYGYTF
j_gene: TRBJ1-2; v_gene: TRBV12-3/TRBV12-4; abundance: .; d_gene: .; CDR3nt: TGTGCCAGCCGTTCCCACCGACAGGATGGCTACACCTTC; CDR3aa: CASRSHRQDGYTF
j_gene: TRBJ1-1; v_gene: TRBV27; abundance: .; d_gene: TRBD1; CDR3nt: TGTGCCAGCAGTCAAAAACAGGGGTCGGTAGCTTTCTTT; CDR3aa: CASSQKQGSVAFF
j_gene: TRBJ2-1; v_gene: TRBV7-3; abundance: .; d_gene: .; CDR3nt: TGTGCCAGCAGCTCAACAGGGGGGGCTGAGCAGTTCTTC; CDR3aa: CASSSTGGAEQFF
j_gene: TRBJ1-4; v_gene: TRBV21-1; abundance: .; d_gene: .; CDR3nt: TGTGCCAGCAGCAAATACAAGGCCGGGACAGGAAATGAAAAACTGTTTTTT; CDR3aa: CASSKYKAGTGNEKLFF
j_gene: TRBJ1-5; v_gene: TRBV7-6; abundance: .; d_gene: .; CDR3nt: TGTGCCAGCAGCTTAGGATTTGAGGGTGGCAATCAGCCCCAGCATTTT; CDR3aa: CASSLGFEGGNQPQHF